Below, 26 T cell receptor beta chains from the same sample are listed, as sequenced in a study of cytotoxic CD8 clonotypes in ibrutinib-treated CLL. Sequenced by immunoSEQ multiplex PCR; TCRdb stores in-frame clones only, minus some. The profile shows approximately 100,000 clones, 78% of them singletons. Sequencing was performed on PBMCs, taken after 12 months of ibrutinib treatment. The receptors were gathered from a human donor with chronic lymphocytic leukemia.

The chain couples TRBV7-2 to TRBJ2-7, with D hard to call. The CDR3 totals 11 residues. Germline V gene data show CDR1 as SGHTA and CDR2 as FQGNSA. V lost 2 bases, J lost 2 bases, and 1 base lay in between. This CDR3 is CASSLTYEQYF. The CDR3 nucleotides are TGTGCCAGCAGCTTAACCTACGAGCAGTACTTC.

The chain employs TRBV7-8 and TRBJ2-3; a possible D gene is TRBD2 (6 bases). This CDR3 is built from 14 residues. Germline V gene sequence: CDR1 SGHVS, CDR2 FQNEAQ. Trimming stripped 5 bases from V and 4 bases from J, with 13 bases between. The CDR3 coding sequence is TGTGCCAGCAGCCCCCGAGCTAGCGCAGATACGCAGTATTTT. Amino acid sequence: CASSPRASADTQYF.

The CDR3 is CASSHMNTEAFF. As DNA, the CDR3 is TGTGCCAGCAGCCACATGAACACTGAAGCTTTCTTT. The chain recombines TRBV6-1 with TRBJ1-1; D is uncertain. With 6 bases removed from V and 0 bases from J, the gap between germline ends came to 5 bases. Per the germline V gene, CDR1 is MNHNS and CDR2 is SASEGT. The CDR3 length is 12 residues.

This sequence joins TRBV4-1 and TRBJ2-5, with D hard to call. The germline gives CDR1 MGHRA, CDR2 YSYEKL. This CDR3 region has 16 residues. Trimming stripped 0 bases from V and 0 bases from J, with 11 bases between. The CDR3 reads CASSQDLLGNQETQYF. CDR3 in DNA: TGCGCCAGCAGCCAAGATTTGTTAGGTAACCAAGAGACCCAGTACTTC.

The V call is TRBV9, the J call TRBJ2-7; possibly TRBD2 for D (5 bases). This CDR3 has 13 amino acids. Deletions cut 1 base from V and 3 bases from J, with 8 bases between. CDR1 is SGDLS, CDR2 YYNGEE, per germline. In nucleotides, the CDR3 is TGTGCCAGCAGCGTACAAGAGGGCTACGAGCAGTACTTC. Its translation is CASSVQEGYEQYF.

The J gene is TRBJ1-5, the V gene TRBV11-3; 8 bases map to TRBD1. V dropped 1 base and J dropped 7; count of bases not matched to a gene: 6. Germline V gene sequence: CDR1 SGHNT, CDR2 YENEEA. The CDR3 runs 15 residues. In DNA, the CDR3 is TGTGCCAGCAGCTTAGGGGGACAGGCGGGGCAGCCCCAGCATTTT. Translation gives CASSLGGQAGQPQHF.

This sequence joins TRBV18 and TRBJ2-1, with 8 bases lining up with TRBD1. This CDR3 has 15 amino acids. Trimming removed 6 bases from V and 4 bases from J; junction bases left unmatched: 8. Germline V gene sequence: CDR1 KGHSH, CDR2 LQKENI. DNA of the CDR3: TGTGCCAGCTCCGAGGGACAGGCGGTATACAATGAGCAGTTCTTC. This gives the protein CASSEGQAVYNEQFF. The full variable domain, rest sourced from reference TRBV18 and TRBJ2-1, is NAGVMQNPRHLVRRRGQEARLRCSPMKGHSHVYWYRQLPEEGLKFMVYLQKENIIDESGMPKERFSAEFPKEGPSILRIQQVVRGDSAAYFCASSEGQAVYNEQFFGPGTRLTVL.

The chain joins TRBV7-2 to TRBJ2-5; the D is unclear. V lost 2 bases to trimming and J lost 0 bases, with 10 bases between them. The CDR3 is made up of 15 amino acids. The germline gives CDR1 SGHTA, CDR2 FQGNSA. The DNA for the CDR3 is TGTGCCAGCAGCTTAAACGGCCGGGACCAAGAGACCCAGTACTTC. Amino acid sequence: CASSLNGRDQETQYF.

The chain joins TRBV19 to TRBJ1-1; 7 bases are a match to TRBD1. CDR1 and CDR2 from the germline V gene are LNHDA and SQIVND (reference sequence). V trimming: 1 base; J trimming: 4 bases; junction bases outside the gene matches: 6. This CDR3 spans 15 amino acids. The CDR3 loop reads CASSIGSTGFTEAFF. In DNA form, the CDR3 reads TGTGCCAGTAGTATAGGATCGACAGGGTTCACTGAAGCTTTCTTT.

Only a few counts were recorded for this clone. The chain joins TRBV7-3 to TRBJ1-1; 9 bases are a match to TRBD1. Germline CDR1 reads SGHTA; CDR2 reads FQGTGA. V lost 4 bases and J lost 6; bases outside the gene matches: 6. This CDR3 contains 14 residues. The DNA for the CDR3 is TGTGCCAGCAGCTCGGGACAGGGAATTTCTGAAGCTTTCTTT. It yields the protein CASSSGQGISEAFF. Drawing the rest from reference TRBV7-3 and TRBJ1-1, the complete variable domain is GAGVSQTPSNKVTEKGKYVELRCDPISGHTALYWYRQSLGQGPEFLIYFQGTGAADDSGLPNDRFFAVRPEGSVSTLKIQRTERGDSAVYLCASSSGQGISEAFFGQGTRLTVV.

The chain is built from TRBV19 and TRBJ1-3, with D hard to call. Per germline, CDR1 LNHDA and CDR2 SQIVND (reference sequence). Trimming left V 4 bases short and J 0 bases short, with 16 bases between. This CDR3 spans 17 amino acids. The CDR3 DNA reads TGTGCCAGTAGTAATGCTCGTAGGGATACCTCTGGAAACACCATATATTTT. Translated: CASSNARRDTSGNTIYF.

The chain recombines TRBV28 with TRBJ2-3; the D gene is possibly TRBD2 (7 bases). V was trimmed by 8 bases and J by 0 bases, leaving 15 bases between them. Looked up from germline, CDR1 is MDHEN and CDR2 is SYDVKM. The CDR3 runs 15 residues. The CDR3 is CASQRGGASTDTQYF. CDR3 sequence (DNA): TGTGCCAGCCAGAGGGGGGGGGCTAGCACAGATACGCAGTATTTT.

V gene TRBV27 combines with J gene TRBJ1-1, with D possibly matching TRBD1 (6 bases). CDR1 MNHEY and CDR2 SMNVEV come from the germline V gene (reference sequence). Trimming left V 8 bases short and J 5 bases short, with 9 bases between. The CDR3 contains 11 residues. CDR3: CASGRGTEAFF. CDR3 DNA: TGTGCCAGCGGTAGGGGGACTGAAGCTTTCTTT.

This clone was observed once. The CDR3 DNA sequence: TGTGCCAGCAGCGTAGAAATGACAGGGCGGTTTGGCTACACCTTC. This encodes CASSVEMTGRFGYTF. The chain carries TRBV9 and TRBJ1-2, with 7 bases aligning to TRBD1. This CDR3 has 15 amino acids. With 0 bases clipped from V and 7 bases from J, the junction kept 9 bases outside the gene matches. Germline V CDR1 and CDR2: SGDLS, YYNGEE.

This chain uses TRBV27 with TRBJ2-5, with 8 bases aligning to TRBD2. With 8 bases clipped from V and 5 bases from J, the junction kept 16 bases outside the gene matches. This CDR3 is built from 16 residues. Per germline, CDR1 MNHEY and CDR2 SMNVEV (reference sequence). The CDR3: CASRPQMAGGWETQYF. In DNA, the CDR3 is TGTGCCAGCCGGCCACAGATGGCGGGGGGCTGGGAGACCCAGTACTTC.

The rearrangement joins TRBV6-5 to TRBJ2-7, with 11 positions matching TRBD2. J gave up 3 bases and V 5 bases, and 6 bases lay outside the gene matches. Per the germline V gene, CDR1 is MNHEY and CDR2 is SVGAGI. The CDR3 sequence is 15 residues long. The CDR3 reads CASSTQTSGNYEQYF. The CDR3 DNA follows: TGTGCCAGCAGTACCCAGACTAGCGGGAACTACGAGCAGTACTTC.

This chain connects TRBV6-1 to TRBJ2-1; TRBD2 matches at 7 bases. The junction had 11 bases not matched to a gene; V was cut back by 10 bases and J by 5 bases. In germline, CDR1 is MNHNS, CDR2 SASEGT. The CDR3 has 14 amino acids. The CDR3 spells CATRGRVLDNEQFF. The CDR3 DNA follows: TGTGCCACCCGAGGGAGGGTTCTTGACAATGAGCAGTTCTTC.

Here the CDR3 reads CASSPTSGVNEQFF. The CDR3, as DNA: TGTGCCAGCAGCCCGACTAGCGGGGTCAATGAGCAGTTCTTC. The chain couples TRBV11-3 to TRBJ2-1, with TRBD2 identical over 11 bases. From germline, CDR1 is SGHNT and CDR2 YENEEA. The CDR3 spans 14 residues. The ends lost 5 bases at V and 6 bases at J; junction bases unmatched: 3.

The gene calls are TRBV5-5 and TRBJ2-7; the match to TRBD1 covers 7 bases. This CDR3 is built from 14 residues. Germline V CDR1 and CDR2: SGHKS, YYEKEE (reference sequence). Trimming removed 6 bases from V and 3 bases from J; junction bases left unmatched: 9. The CDR3: CASTHGQVLYEQYF. The CDR3 region has the DNA TGTGCCAGCACCCACGGACAGGTACTCTACGAGCAGTACTTC.

In its sample, this clone was seen once. Here the CDR3 reads CASSSISSNSPLHF. The DNA of the CDR3 is TGTGCCAGCAGCTCAATTTCGAGTAATTCACCCCTCCACTTT. The chain couples TRBV7-9 to TRBJ1-6; D ambiguous. CDR1 is SEHNR, CDR2 FQNEAQ, per germline (reference sequence). This CDR3 region has 14 residues. The ends were cut back, 4 bases at V and 6 bases at J, with 10 bases in the middle. Combining the CDR3 with reference TRBV7-9 and TRBJ1-6 gives the whole variable domain DTGVSQNPRHKITKRGQNVTFRCDPISEHNRLYWYRQTLGQGPEFLTYFQNEAQLEKSRLLSDRFSAERPKGSFSTLEIQRTEQGDSAMYLCASSSISSNSPLHFGNGTRLTVT.

The chain carries TRBV25-1 and TRBJ1-6; TRBD1 might be the D (6 bases). Trimming took off 0 bases at V and 5 bases at J, with 11 bases between the two ends. Germline V CDR1 and CDR2: MGHDK, SYGVNS. The CDR3 totals 16 residues. CDR3 amino acids: CASSEYGRQDNSPLHF. For the CDR3, the DNA is TGTGCCAGCAGTGAATACGGAAGACAGGATAATTCACCCCTCCACTTT. Full variable domain (missing parts from reference TRBV25-1 and TRBJ1-6): EADIYQTPRYLVIGTGKKITLECSQTMGHDKMYWYQQDPGMELHLIHYSYGVNSTEKGDLSSESTVSRIRTEHFPLTLESARPSHTSQYLCASSEYGRQDNSPLHFGNGTRLTVT.

The chain carries TRBV6-1 and TRBJ1-6; D remains ambiguous. The V end lost 7 bases, the J end lost 4 bases, and 8 bases lay between the germline ends. Germline V gene lookup returns CDR1 MNHNS and CDR2 SASEGT. CDR3 length equals 13 residues. CDR3 residues: CASNKGYNSPLHF. DNA for the CDR3: TGTGCCAGCAATAAGGGTTATAATTCACCCCTCCACTTT.

This clone was detected a few times. The V call is TRBV11-1, the J call TRBJ1-4; D gene unclear. The germline gives CDR1 SGHAT, CDR2 FQDESV (reference sequence). Trimming left V 5 bases short and J 6 bases short, with 19 bases between. CDR3 length equals 16 residues. CDR3 bases: TGTGCCAGCAGCAGGGCAGGCGGTGGGGAAGATGAAAAACTGTTTTTT. It is translated as CASSRAGGGEDEKLFF.

This sequence joins TRBV7-9 and TRBJ1-5, with D uncertain. V was cut by 8 bases and J by 3 bases, with 11 bases left in between. The CDR3 has 13 residues. Germline V gene data show CDR1 as SEHNR and CDR2 as FQNEAQ (reference sequence). This chain's CDR3 is CASSSWDNQPQHF. CDR3 nucleotides: TGTGCCAGCTCGTCGTGGGACAATCAGCCCCAGCATTTT.

This clone was picked up a small number of times. The J gene is TRBJ2-7, the V gene TRBV18; TRBD1 matches at 9 bases. The V segment lost 3 bases and the J segment 2 bases; nucleotides outside the gene matches: 5. Germline V gene sequence: CDR1 KGHSH, CDR2 LQKENI. CDR3 length: 15 residues. The CDR3 here is CASSPSGQGPYEQYF. The CDR3 DNA is TGTGCCAGCTCACCCTCGGGACAGGGACCCTACGAGCAGTACTTC.

The chain has TRBV5-1 and TRBJ2-5; D is unclear. Germline loops: CDR1 SGHRS, CDR2 YFSETQ. V lost 4 bases and J 5 bases, leaving 12 bases between the germline ends. The CDR3 sequence is 13 residues long. The CDR3: CASSPLDRETQYF. CDR3 bases: TGCGCCAGCAGCCCGCTGGATAGGGAGACCCAGTACTTC.